These T cell receptor beta chains were read from a single sample in a study of Ad26.COV2.S vaccination and SARS-CoV-2 variants. Generated by immunoSEQ multiplex PCR, the TCRdb table keeps only in-frame clones and is missing some. Of a few hundred thousand clones in the sample, 90% were seen once. The sequences come from peripheral blood, collected in a trial of Ad26.COV2.S vaccine versus placebo. Receptor source: a person between 18 and 60 years old who received the Ad26.COV2.S COVID-19 vaccine or a placebo. CDR3s include the opening cysteine and the closing phenylalanine or tryptophan. The D gene is left open where the match is weak. Clone sizes are given selectively: once, few, many, or a class where the clone is expanded.

V gene,clone size,J gene,D gene,CDR3 protein,CDR3 DNA
TRBV11-2,-,TRBJ1-3,-,CASSQTGTFGNTIYF,TGTGCCAGCAGCCAAACTGGGACATTTGGAAACACCATATATTTT
TRBV20-1,-,TRBJ2-7,-,CSTPRANEQYF,TGCAGTACTCCAAGGGCCAACGAGCAGTACTTC
TRBV6-2/TRBV6-3,-,TRBJ2-1,TRBD2,CASSYLREGNEQFF,TGTGCCAGCAGTTATCTCCGGGAGGGCAATGAGCAGTTCTTC
TRBV7-9,-,TRBJ1-2,-,CASSSGLYGYTF,TGTGCCAGCAGCTCGGGACTCTATGGCTACACCTTC
TRBV5-4,-,TRBJ2-2,-,CASSLAGRRTGELFF,TGTGCCAGCAGCTTGGCCGGGAGACGTACCGGGGAGCTGTTTTTT
TRBV4-2,-,TRBJ2-2,TRBD2,CASSQPGTKSGELFF,TGTGCCAGCAGCCAGCCCGGGACTAAGTCCGGGGAGCTGTTTTTT
TRBV5-1,-,TRBJ1-1,TRBD1,CASSHPGGMNTEAFF,TGCGCCAGCAGCCATCCAGGGGGGATGAACACTGAAGCTTTCTTT
TRBV27,-,TRBJ2-2,-,CASSYGSGTGELFF,TGTGCCAGCAGTTATGGGTCGGGGACCGGGGAGCTGTTTTTT
TRBV6-2/TRBV6-3,-,TRBJ2-1,TRBD2,CASSVAGWGNEQFF,TGTGCCAGCAGTGTAGCGGGATGGGGAAATGAGCAGTTCTTC
TRBV15,once,TRBJ2-2,TRBD2,CATSRDRGRDTGELFF,TGTGCCACCAGCAGAGATAGAGGGAGGGACACCGGGGAGCTGTTTTTT
TRBV15,-,TRBJ2-1,-,CATSRGGTQNEQFF,TGTGCCACCAGCAGAGGGGGCACGCAGAATGAGCAGTTCTTC
TRBV5-6,-,TRBJ1-6,-,CASSLGNSYNSPLHF,TGTGCCAGCAGCTTGGGGAACTCCTATAATTCACCCCTCCACTTT
TRBV11-3,-,TRBJ2-2,TRBD2,CASSSLAGAGGELFF,TGTGCCAGCAGCTCACTAGCGGGAGCGGGCGGGGAGCTGTTTTTT
TRBV11-2,-,TRBJ2-1,-,CASSLGMSSEQFF,TGTGCCAGCAGCTTGGGCATGAGTAGTGAGCAGTTCTTC
TRBV28,-,TRBJ2-7,TRBD1,CASSFHGQGIFF,TGTGCCAGCAGTTTCCATGGACAGGGGATTTTCTTC
TRBV18,-,TRBJ2-2,-,CASSPEPPNTGELFF,TGTGCCAGCTCACCAGAACCCCCGAACACCGGGGAGCTGTTTTTT